This entry lists 22 T cell receptor beta chains sequenced from one sample in a study of CXCR3-negative and CXCR3-positive naive CD8 T cells. Carrying UMI labels, the TRB cDNA libraries were prepared through 5' RACE. TCRdb reprocessed the 5' RACE reads and reports one entry per CDR3 protein, with no DNA. This table lists roughly 6,400 distinct CDR3 sequences. The specimen was naive CXCR3- CD8+ T cells from blood. Sample subset: CD45RO-CCR7+CD27+CD95- naive CD8+ T cells lacking CXCR3 (TNR3-). The source of these receptors is a human donor in good health. Some clones in this sample may be carry-over from other donors' samples.

This clonotype is deemed medium-sized (0.01 to 0.1%) by its frequency. The chain couples TRBV11-2 to TRBJ2-5; no DNA is available, so the TRBD1 call from TCRdb remains unchecked. Germline V gene data show CDR1 as SGHAT and CDR2 as FQNNGV. The CDR3 is made up of 14 amino acids. This chain's CDR3 is CASSYPGRQETQYF.

J is TRBJ2-1 and V is TRBV4-1; the D call of TRBD2 rests on TCRdb alone, since no DNA is present to check it. The CDR3 sequence is 16 residues long. Germline V gives CDR1 MGHRA, CDR2 YSYEKL. The CDR3 loop is CASSRVLAGADNEQFF.

The chain carries TRBV28 and TRBJ2-7. This CDR3 region has 16 residues. Germline lookup yields CDR1 MDHEN and CDR2 SYDVKM. This CDR3 is CASSPRYSLFGYEQYF.

This rearrangement joins TRBV12-3 or TRBV12-4 to TRBJ2-7; TCRdb reports TRBD1, a call that lacks DNA to check it against. The CDR3 is 12 residues long. Here the CDR3 reads CASKDRAYEQYF.

V is TRBV4-1 and J is TRBJ2-7; TCRdb lists TRBD2, though no DNA is available to test this call. The CDR3 consists of 17 residues. Germline V gene sequence: CDR1 MGHRA, CDR2 YSYEKL. CDR3 in amino acids: CASSQERSASGIYEQYF.

The chain has TRBV29-1 and TRBJ2-6; TCRdb reports TRBD1, a call that lacks DNA to check it against. The germline gives CDR1 SQVTM, CDR2 ANQGSEA. The CDR3 contains 15 residues. The CDR3 spells CSVVRPQFGANVLTF.

The rearrangement links TRBV2 to TRBJ2-7. This CDR3 has 16 residues. The germline CDR1 and CDR2 sequences are SNHLY and FYNNEI. The chain's CDR3 is CASSDWIGGPTYEQYF.

By frequency, this clonotype registers medium-sized. V is TRBV7-8 and J is TRBJ2-1; TCRdb proposes TRBD1, but this gene call is untestable without DNA. CDR1 and CDR2 from the germline V gene are SGHVS and FQNEAQ. The CDR3 consists of 16 residues. CDR3 protein: CASSWDRVGGGNEQFF.

CDR3: CASSRVAGDLTDTQYF. V usage is TRBV10-1 and J usage is TRBJ2-3; with no DNA, the TCRdb D assignment of TRBD2 cannot be verified. There are 16 residues in the CDR3. The germline V gene encodes CDR1 WNHNN and CDR2 SYGVQD (reference sequence).

This clonotype ranks as medium-sized in terms of frequency. This chain joins TRBV28 and TRBJ2-7; lacking DNA, the TRBD1 call made by TCRdb goes unchecked. The germline CDR1 and CDR2 sequences are MDHEN and SYDVKM. This CDR3 has 15 residues. The CDR3 here is CASSLWGRSSYEQYF.

V and J are TRBV12-3 or TRBV12-4 and TRBJ1-1. The CDR3 loop spans 12 amino acids. The chain's CDR3 is CASSADGVEAFF.

The gene calls are TRBV3-1 and TRBJ1-1; TCRdb gives TRBD1 as the D gene, but with no DNA this cannot be confirmed. The CDR3 covers 16 residues. CDR1 LGHDT and CDR2 YNNKEL come from the germline V gene (reference sequence). The CDR3 spells CASSPSTGSPRTEAFF.

This clonotype registers medium-sized by frequency. This chain connects TRBV29-1 to TRBJ2-7. The germline V gene has CDR1 SQVTM and CDR2 ANQGSEA. The CDR3 loop spans 13 amino acids. CDR3 protein: CSVAGDTTYEQYF.

This clonotype shows up as medium-sized (0.01 to 0.1%) by frequency. The chain recombines TRBV12-3 or TRBV12-4 with TRBJ1-1; TCRdb's D call of TRBD1 is untestable without DNA. The length of the CDR3 is 16 residues. The CDR3 spells CASSPRQGSFRTEAFF.

This chain connects TRBV4-1 to TRBJ1-6. Germline CDR1 reads MGHRA; CDR2 reads YSYEKL. This CDR3 contains 16 residues. The CDR3 loop is CASSQTEGLPGSPLHF.

V usage is TRBV6-5 and J usage is TRBJ2-3; TCRdb returns TRBD1, unconfirmable since there is no DNA. Germline V lookup: CDR1 MNHEY, CDR2 SVGAGI. The CDR3 extends over 16 amino acids. This CDR3 is CASSYPGGSETDTQYF.

The gene calls are TRBV29-1 and TRBJ2-3; the TCRdb call, TRBD1, lacks DNA for checking. Germline-derived CDR1 and CDR2 are SQVTM and ANQGSEA. This CDR3 contains 18 residues. The CDR3 sequence is CSVEWAINPGIPPDTQYF.

This clonotype is identified as medium-sized from frequency. The rearrangement links TRBV28 to TRBJ2-1; TCRdb designates TRBD2, a call that cannot be tested without DNA. The CDR3 covers 15 residues. The germline V gene has CDR1 MDHEN and CDR2 SYDVKM. CDR3 residues: CASNLLAGGYNEQFF.

The chain couples TRBV12-3 or TRBV12-4 to TRBJ1-5. CDR3 size: 15 residues. The CDR3 loop reads CASSLAGGVNQPQHF.

The chain combines TRBV10-3 with TRBJ1-1. The germline V gene has CDR1 ENHRY and CDR2 SYGVKD. The CDR3 spans 15 residues. CDR3 amino acids: CAISDGAGSNTEAFF.

Judged by frequency, this clonotype is medium-sized. J is TRBJ2-5 and V is TRBV25-1; TCRdb selects TRBD1, and the lack of DNA leaves this call unchecked. The CDR3 consists of 14 residues. Germline V CDR1 and CDR2: MGHDK, SYGVNS. CDR3: CASSPTGGAETQYF.

This clonotype is identified as medium-sized from frequency. The V call is TRBV7-3, the J call TRBJ2-1; TCRdb outputs TRBD1, but without DNA this stays unchecked. This CDR3 has 14 residues. Germline lookup yields CDR1 SGHTA and CDR2 FQGTGA. The CDR3 loop reads CASSLTLDSNEQFF.